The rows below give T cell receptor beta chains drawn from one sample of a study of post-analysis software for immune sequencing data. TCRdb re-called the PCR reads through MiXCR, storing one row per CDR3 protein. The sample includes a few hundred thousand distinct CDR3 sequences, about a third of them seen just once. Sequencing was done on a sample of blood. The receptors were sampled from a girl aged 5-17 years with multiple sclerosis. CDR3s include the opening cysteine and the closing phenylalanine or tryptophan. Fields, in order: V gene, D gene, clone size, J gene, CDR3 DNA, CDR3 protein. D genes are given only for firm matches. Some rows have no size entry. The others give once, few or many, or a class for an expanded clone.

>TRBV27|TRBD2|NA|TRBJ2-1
TGTGCCAGCAGTTTCATCGGCCTAGCGGGGGGGCCCTCCTACAATGAGCAGTTCTTC
CASSFIGLAGGPSYNEQFF
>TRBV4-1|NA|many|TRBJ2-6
TGCGCCAGCAGCCGTGGCTCTGGGGCCAACGTCCTGACTTTC
CASSRGSGANVLTF
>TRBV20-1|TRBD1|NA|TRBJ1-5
TGCAGTGCTACCCGGGACAGGGGCAATCAGCCCCAGCATTTT
CSATRDRGNQPQHF
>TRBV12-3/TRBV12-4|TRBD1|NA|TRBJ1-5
TGTGCCAGCACAGGGGGCGGCAATCAGCCCCAGCATTTT
CASTGGGNQPQHF
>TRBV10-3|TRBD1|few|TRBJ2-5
TGTGCCGTAAAGACAGGGCGGGAGACCCAGTACTTC
CAVKTGRETQYF
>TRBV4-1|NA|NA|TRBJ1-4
TGCGCCAGCGGGGCAGGGACTTTGTTACGTGGTAATGAAAAACTGTTTTTT
CASGAGTLLRGNEKLFF
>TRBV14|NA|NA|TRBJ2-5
TGTGCCAGCAGCCTCCGAGCGTATCAAGAGACCCAGTACTTC
CASSLRAYQETQYF
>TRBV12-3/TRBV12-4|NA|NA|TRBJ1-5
TGTGCCAGCAGACTCGACAGGTTCAGCAATCAGCCCCAGCATTTT
CASRLDRFSNQPQHF
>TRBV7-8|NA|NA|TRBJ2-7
TGTGCCAGCAGCTTTGGAAGTGCCTACGAGCAGTACTTC
CASSFGSAYEQYF
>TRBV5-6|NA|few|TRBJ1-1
TGTGCCAGCAGCTTCGGGGAAGCGAGCACTGAAGCTTTCTTT
CASSFGEASTEAFF
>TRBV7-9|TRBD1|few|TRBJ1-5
TGTGCCAGCACCTTCGGCCAGGGGGATCAGCCCCAGCATTTT
CASTFGQGDQPQHF
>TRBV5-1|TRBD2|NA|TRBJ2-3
TGCGCCAGCAGCCCGGGGACTAGCGGGCTCACAGATACGCAGTATTTT
CASSPGTSGLTDTQYF
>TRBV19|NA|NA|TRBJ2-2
TGTGCCAGTTCGAGAGGAGGGGGCGCCGGGGAGCTGTTTTTT
CASSRGGGAGELFF
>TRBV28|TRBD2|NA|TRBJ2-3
TGTGCCAGCAGTTTAGTACCCCTAGCGGAAACAGATACGCAGTATTTT
CASSLVPLAETDTQYF
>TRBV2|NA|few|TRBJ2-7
TGTGCCCAGAGTCGGGACCCTGGCGGGGAGCAGTACTTC
CAQSRDPGGEQYF
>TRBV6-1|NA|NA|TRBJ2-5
TGTGCCAGCAGTGATGCTATTGAGACCCAGTACTTC
CASSDAIETQYF
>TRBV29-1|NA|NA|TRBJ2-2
TGCAGCGCCCGGTGGGCCGGCACCGGGGAGCTGTTTTTT
CSARWAGTGELFF
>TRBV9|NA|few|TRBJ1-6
TGTGCCAGCAGCGCCAGAAGGGATTCACCCCCCCACTTT
CASSARRDSPPHF
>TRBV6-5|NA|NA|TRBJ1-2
TGTGCCAGCAGCCCAGGCGGAGGAGAGAATGGCTACACCTTC
CASSPGGGENGYTF
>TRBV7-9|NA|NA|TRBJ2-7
TGTGCCAGCAGCTTCTCCGAGGGGAGGGGGAGCGAGCAGTACTTC
CASSFSEGRGSEQYF
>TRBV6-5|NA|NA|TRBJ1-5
TGTGCCAGCAGGGGCACCAATCAGCCCCAGCATTTT
CASRGTNQPQHF
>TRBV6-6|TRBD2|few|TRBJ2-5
TGTGCCAGCACCAGGAGGGAGGGAGAGACCCAGTACTTC
CASTRREGETQYF
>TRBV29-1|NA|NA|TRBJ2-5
TGCAGCGTAAATAAGGTTCAAGAGACCCAGTACTTC
CSVNKVQETQYF
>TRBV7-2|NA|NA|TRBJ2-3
TGTGCCAGCAGCTTAGAAGTTGGGACAGATACGCAGTATTTT
CASSLEVGTDTQYF
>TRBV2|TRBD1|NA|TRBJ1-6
TGTGCCAGCAGCCCCGACAGGGAGGCTAATTCACCCCTCCACTTT
CASSPDREANSPLHF
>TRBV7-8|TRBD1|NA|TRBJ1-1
TGTGCCAGCAGCAGATACAGGGGCTTGTTTTTAGGTGACACTGAAGCTTTCTTT
CASSRYRGLFLGDTEAFF
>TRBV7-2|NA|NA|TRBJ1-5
TGTGCCAGCAGCTTGAGCAGGGATTTCAATCAGCCCCAGCATTTT
CASSLSRDFNQPQHF
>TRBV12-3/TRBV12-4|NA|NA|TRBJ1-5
TGTGCCAGTGCTTTATCGGGACGCAATCAGCCCCAGCATTTT
CASALSGRNQPQHF
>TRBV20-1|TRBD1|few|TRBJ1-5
TGCAGTGCCCGCAGACAGGGGGATTATCAGCCCCAGCATTTT
CSARRQGDYQPQHF
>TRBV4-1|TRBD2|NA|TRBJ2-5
TGCGCCAGCAGCCAAGATCCCGGGGGGGTGACAGAGACCCAGTACTTC
CASSQDPGGVTETQYF
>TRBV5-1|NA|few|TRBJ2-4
TGCGCCAGCAGCTTGGTCCCAGGGGAGAACATTCAGTACTTC
CASSLVPGENIQYF
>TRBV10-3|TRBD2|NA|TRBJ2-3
TGTGCCATCAGTGAGCAACTAGCGGGGGGCACAGATACGCAGTATTTT
CAISEQLAGGTDTQYF